This T cell receptor (beta chain) stems from a study of T cell responses to AZD1222 COVID-19 vaccine. This clone was counted once. Clones were read by immunoSEQ multiplex PCR, and TCRdb kept only the in-frame ones, dropping some. The sample contains 160,000 or so clones, just over 90% of which appear only once. The V gene's germline CDR1 is SGHTS and CDR2 YDEGEE. CDR3 length: 19 amino acids. Losses at the gene ends were 3 bases for V and 5 bases for J; bases not matched to a gene: 16. The sequencing here drew on peripheral blood, taken on day 0 of AZD1222 vaccination. The sequence came from an adult in good health. This chain links TRBV5-8 with TRBJ1-6; 8 nucleotides align to TRBD1. DNA of the CDR3: TGTGCCAGCAGCTATCGACAGGGGACGCGACGGTGGGATAATTCACCCCTCCACTTT. Its protein is CASSYRQGTRRWDNSPLHF.